This TCR beta chain was captured by sequencing in a study of regulatory T cells in long-lasting Graves disease. This clonotype was counted between two and nine times. Indicated time point: persistent/refractory GD, antithyroid drugs over 5 years with positive TRAb. There was RNA extracted from PBMCs, and the TCR library was made from it. The CDR3 runs 14 residues. Germline CDR1 reads SGDLS; CDR2 reads YYNGEE. V was trimmed by 3 bases and J by 2 bases, leaving 11 bases between them. Arm-PCR of CDR3 regions with iRepertoire HTBI primers generated TCR beta libraries. TCRdb redid the calling of the multiplex PCR reads with MiXCR, one entry per CDR3 protein. Seen here are 300,000 to 400,000 distinct CDR3 sequences, roughly 21% observed once, and the top ten hold roughly 29%.

The receptor comes from a female donor with Graves disease. This chain connects TRBV9 to TRBJ1-2; no definite D call. The specimen comprised peripheral blood mononuclear cells (PBMCs), sampled when the disease was refractory, from a patient treated with antithyroid drugs. The CDR3 DNA reads as TGTGCCAGCAGCGAAGGAGTATCAAACTATGGCTACACCTTC. The encoded protein is CASSEGVSNYGYTF.